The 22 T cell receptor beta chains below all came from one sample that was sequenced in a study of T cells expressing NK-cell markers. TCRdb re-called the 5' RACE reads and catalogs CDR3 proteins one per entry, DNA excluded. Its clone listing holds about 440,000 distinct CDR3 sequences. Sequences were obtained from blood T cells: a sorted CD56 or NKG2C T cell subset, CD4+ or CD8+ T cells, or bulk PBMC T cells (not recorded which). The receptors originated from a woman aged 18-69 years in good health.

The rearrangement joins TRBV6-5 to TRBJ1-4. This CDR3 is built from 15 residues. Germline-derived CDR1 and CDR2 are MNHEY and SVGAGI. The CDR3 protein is CASSYRAGANEKLFF.

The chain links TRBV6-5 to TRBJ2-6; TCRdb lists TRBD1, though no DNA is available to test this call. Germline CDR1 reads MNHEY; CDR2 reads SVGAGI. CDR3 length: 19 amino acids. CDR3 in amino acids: CASSYSDRGPKSGANVLTF.

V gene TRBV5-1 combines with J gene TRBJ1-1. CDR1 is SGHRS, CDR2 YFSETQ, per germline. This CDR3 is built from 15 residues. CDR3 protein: CASSLAEVTGTEAFF.

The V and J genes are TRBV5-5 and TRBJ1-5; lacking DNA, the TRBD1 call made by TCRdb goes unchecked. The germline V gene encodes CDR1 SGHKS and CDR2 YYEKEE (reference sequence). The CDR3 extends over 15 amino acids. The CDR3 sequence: CASSLGTEGNQPQHF.

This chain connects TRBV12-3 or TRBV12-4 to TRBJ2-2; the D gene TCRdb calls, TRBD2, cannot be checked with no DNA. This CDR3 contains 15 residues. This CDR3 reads CASSTGTRNTGELFF.

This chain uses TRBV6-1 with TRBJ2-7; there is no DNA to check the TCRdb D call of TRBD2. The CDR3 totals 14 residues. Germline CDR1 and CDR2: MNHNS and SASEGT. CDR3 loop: CASSPLEISYEQYF.

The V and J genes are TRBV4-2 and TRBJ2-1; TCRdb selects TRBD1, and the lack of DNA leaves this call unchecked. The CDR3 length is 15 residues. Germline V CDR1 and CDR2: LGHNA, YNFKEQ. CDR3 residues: CASSLGSRQWGEQFF.

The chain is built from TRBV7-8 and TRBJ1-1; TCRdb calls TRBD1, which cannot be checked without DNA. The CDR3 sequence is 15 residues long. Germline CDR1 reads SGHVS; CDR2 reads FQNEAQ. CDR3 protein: CASSVSQGPGTEAFF.

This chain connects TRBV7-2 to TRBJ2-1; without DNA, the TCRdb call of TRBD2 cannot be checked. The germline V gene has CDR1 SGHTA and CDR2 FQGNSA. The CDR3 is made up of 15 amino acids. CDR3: CASSLSSGIGDEQFF.

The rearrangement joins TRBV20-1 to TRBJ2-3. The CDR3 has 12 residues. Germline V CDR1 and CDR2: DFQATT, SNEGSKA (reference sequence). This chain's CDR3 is CSASLLRDTQYF.

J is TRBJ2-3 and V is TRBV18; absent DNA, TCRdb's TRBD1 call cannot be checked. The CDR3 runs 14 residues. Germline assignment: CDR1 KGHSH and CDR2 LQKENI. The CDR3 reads CASSDRASGDTQYF.

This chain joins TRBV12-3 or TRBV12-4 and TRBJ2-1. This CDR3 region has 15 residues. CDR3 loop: CASRQTGSSYNEQFF.

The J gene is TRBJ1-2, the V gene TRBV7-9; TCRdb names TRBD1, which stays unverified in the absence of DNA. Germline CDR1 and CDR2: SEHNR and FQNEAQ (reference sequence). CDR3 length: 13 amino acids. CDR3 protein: CASSQGKSYGYTF.

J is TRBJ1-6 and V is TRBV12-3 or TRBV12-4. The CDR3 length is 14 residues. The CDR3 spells CASSISGYGSPLHF.

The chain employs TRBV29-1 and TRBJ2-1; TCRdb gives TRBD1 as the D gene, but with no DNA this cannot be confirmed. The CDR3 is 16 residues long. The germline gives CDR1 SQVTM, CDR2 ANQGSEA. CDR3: CSVELTGQSRLNEQFF.

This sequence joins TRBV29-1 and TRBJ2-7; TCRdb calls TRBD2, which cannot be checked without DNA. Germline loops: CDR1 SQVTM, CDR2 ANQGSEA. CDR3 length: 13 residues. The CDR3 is CSVVTSQTYEQYF.

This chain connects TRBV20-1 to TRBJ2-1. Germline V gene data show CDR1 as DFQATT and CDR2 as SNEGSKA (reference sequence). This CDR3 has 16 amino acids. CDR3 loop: CSARDPSESSYNEQFF.

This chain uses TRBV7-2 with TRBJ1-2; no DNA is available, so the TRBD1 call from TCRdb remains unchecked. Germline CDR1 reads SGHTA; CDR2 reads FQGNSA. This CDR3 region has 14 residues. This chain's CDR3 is CASSPGTGRYGYTF. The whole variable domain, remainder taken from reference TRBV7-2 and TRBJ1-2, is GAGVSQSPSNKVTEKGKDVELRCDPISGHTALYWYRQSLGQGLEFLIYFQGNSAPDKSGLPSDRFSAERTGGSVSTLTIQRTQQEDSAVYLCASSPGTGRYGYTFGSGTRLTVV.

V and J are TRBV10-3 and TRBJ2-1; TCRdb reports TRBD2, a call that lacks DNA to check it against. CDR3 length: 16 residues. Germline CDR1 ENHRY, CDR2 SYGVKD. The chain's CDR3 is CAISEDSSGSRNEQFF.

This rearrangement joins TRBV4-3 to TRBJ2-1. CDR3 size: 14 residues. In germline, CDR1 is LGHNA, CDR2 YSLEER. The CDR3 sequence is CASSQEKTYNEQFF.

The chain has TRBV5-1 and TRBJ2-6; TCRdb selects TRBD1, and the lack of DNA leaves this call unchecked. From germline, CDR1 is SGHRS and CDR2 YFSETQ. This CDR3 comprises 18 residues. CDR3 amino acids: CASSFTWAARSGANVLTF.

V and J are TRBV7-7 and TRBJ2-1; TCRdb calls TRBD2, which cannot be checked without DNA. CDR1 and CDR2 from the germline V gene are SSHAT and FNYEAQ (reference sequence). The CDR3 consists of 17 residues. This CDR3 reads CASSLGTGGPRGNEQFF.